This T cell receptor beta chain originates from a study of blood T cell repertoires in COVID-19 (dated by TCRdb to 2018 to 2020). As for the study more broadly: Samples from collaborators originated in the United States, Italy and Spain and spanned both the acute and convalescent phases of COVID-19. The dataset comprised deeply sampled blood TCRbeta repertoires from subjects exposed to, actively infected with, or recovered from COVID-19. Where available, HLA class I and class II types were taken from metadata supplied by the sample provider and were not determined by assay-based typing. The repertoires were made available in a free public database intended to serve as a resource for research on the immune response to SARS-CoV-2. The prospective study material was composed of cDNA or gDNA derived from T cells, B-cell-depleted T cells, or PBMCs. Samples were obtained from the ongoing ImmuneRACE study (first 160 participants) and from 1,000 to 1,500 subjects provided by 6 global collaborators. Sample metadata almost always included a de-identified subject ID, COVID-19 status, age in years and sex.

CDR1 and CDR2, per the germline V gene, are MDHEN and SYDVKM. The trim is 5 bases for V and 5 bases for J, with a gap of 16 bases between the germline ends. From the cysteine up to the phenylalanine, the CDR3 has a length of 14 residues. The DNA shown is the 42-base CDR3, in frame from base 1. TCRbeta CDR3 regions were amplified from genomic DNA by means of the immunoSEQ Assay, a bias-controlled multiplex PCR. On the authors' methods: Within the assay, amplification of reference gene primers was used to estimate how many nucleated cells each sample contained. To quantify the absolute abundance of each unique TCRbeta CDR3 rearrangement, sequence reads were collapsed and filtered. For each sample, productive Simpson clonality was calculated as the square root of Simpson's diversity index across productive rearrangements. The table comes from immuneACCESS by way of TCRdb, which keeps in-frame sequences with V and J called. Part of the clones is missing from these tables; in studies checked, under half for an unresolved V gene and the rest for unknown reasons. V, J and clone size derive from that table, while D and trimming were established from the DNA sequence. Here the sample has approximately 90,000 clones; 75% to 90% occur a single time. The ten largest clones add up to under 5.5% of the sample.

One collaborating source in Seattle enrolled patients during active infection and followed them longitudinally through the course of disease. Each collaborating institution followed its own protocols to collect whole blood in K2EDTA tubes. Collaborator samples were shipped for TCRbeta analysis as frozen whole blood, isolated PBMCs, or DNA extracted from either sample type. A word on this clone: No antigen is known for it. Qualities for individual bases were not recorded, and no much larger clone is one base off.

Beyond this particular receptor, the publication reports: Clinical and demographic metadata were provided uncurated, with the amount varying by source and participant.

Sequenced sample: peripheral blood. The chain joins TRBV28 to TRBJ2-7, and possibly TRBD1, on 6 matching bases. This receptor was identified in a man in his 60s with COVID-19, enrolled during active disease. This receptor has the CDR3 CASSRTVLIDEQYF. The DNA sequence is given as TGTGCCAGCAGTAGGACAGTCTTGATAGACGAGCAGTACTTC.